A single sample gave rise to the 31 T cell receptor beta chains below, sequenced in a study of OX40 agonist ivuxolimab in advanced cancers. Generated by immunoSEQ multiplex PCR, the TCRdb table keeps only in-frame clones and is missing some. This sample has fewer than 20,000 clones, with about 80% found just once. This sample comprised CD4+ or CD8+ T cells sorted from blood, obtained in a trial of the OX40 agonist ivuxolimab. These receptors originate from an adult with an advanced solid tumor such as melanoma, head and neck, liver or kidney cancer.

This sequence joins TRBV27 and TRBJ1-5; D is ambiguous. Per the germline V gene, CDR1 is MNHEY and CDR2 is SMNVEV (reference sequence). Trimming pared 1 base from V and 6 bases from J, leaving 7 bases between. The CDR3 spans 13 residues. The CDR3 is CASSLYAGQPQHF. DNA of the CDR3: TGTGCCAGCAGTTTATATGCTGGTCAGCCCCAGCATTTT.

The chain carries TRBV9 and TRBJ1-2, with TRBD1 as a possible D gene (5 bases). Germline V gives CDR1 SGDLS, CDR2 YYNGEE. V was shortened by 2 bases and J by 1 base, with 18 bases between the two germline ends. CDR3 length equals 17 residues. This CDR3 is CASSVRDRALLNYGYTF. CDR3 DNA sequence: TGTGCCAGCAGCGTTCGGGACCGGGCGCTCCTTAACTATGGCTACACCTTC.

This clone was picked up a small number of times. The chain has TRBV4-1 and TRBJ1-1, with TRBD1 as a possible D gene (5 bases). Trimming took off 0 bases at V and 6 bases at J, with 14 bases between the two ends. There are 15 residues in the CDR3. In germline, CDR1 is MGHRA, CDR2 YSYEKL. In DNA form, the CDR3 reads TGCGCCAGCAGCCAAGAGGCATCGAGGGGACCTGAAGCTTTCTTT. As protein: CASSQEASRGPEAFF.

This clone has just one count. The chain carries TRBV5-4 and TRBJ1-5, with 9 bases aligning to TRBD1. CDR3 size: 15 residues. V was pared by 4 bases and J by 1 base, with 3 bases of the junction left unmatched. CDR1 and CDR2 (germline): SGHNT, YYREEE (reference sequence). The CDR3 spells CASSPGTGSNQPQHF. CDR3 bases: TGTGCCAGCAGCCCCGGGACAGGGAGCAATCAGCCCCAGCATTTT.

V usage is TRBV4-1 and J usage is TRBJ2-3; unclear D gene. Germline lookup yields CDR1 MGHRA and CDR2 YSYEKL. The CDR3 contains 13 residues. V was trimmed by 4 bases and J by 6 bases, leaving 11 bases between them. DNA for the CDR3: TGCGCCAGCAGCCTCTTGGAGTACGATACGCAGTATTTT. Amino acids: CASSLLEYDTQYF.

The V call is TRBV19, the J call TRBJ2-3; unclear D gene. In germline, CDR1 is LNHDA, CDR2 SQIVND (reference sequence). V lost 10 bases and J 6 bases, leaving 8 bases between the germline ends. This CDR3 region has 10 residues. CDR3 region: CATFWDTQYF. The DNA of the CDR3 is TGTGCCACTTTTTGGGATACGCAGTATTTT. Variable domain in full (rest from reference TRBV19 and TRBJ2-3): DGGITQSPKYLFRKEGQNVTLSCEQNLNHDAMYWYRQDPGQGLRLIYYSQIVNDFQKGDIAEGYSVSREKKESFPLTVTSAQKNPTAFYLCATFWDTQYFGPGTRLTVL.

The chain is built from TRBV7-2 and TRBJ1-6, with D uncertain. CDR1 and CDR2 (germline): SGHTA, FQGNSA. The CDR3 sequence is 16 residues long. The germline V and J ends were trimmed by 1 base and 0 bases, with 7 bases remaining between them. CDR3 in DNA: TGTGCCAGCAGCTTAGTTCAGAGCTCCTATAATTCACCCCTCCACTTT. It encodes CASSLVQSSYNSPLHF. Full variable domain (missing parts from reference TRBV7-2 and TRBJ1-6): GAGVSQSPSNKVTEKGKDVELRCDPISGHTALYWYRQSLGQGLEFLIYFQGNSAPDKSGLPSDRFSAERTGGSVSTLTIQRTQQEDSAVYLCASSLVQSSYNSPLHFGNGTRLTVT.

This clone has just a few counts. This chain joins TRBV9 and TRBJ2-1, with D perhaps being TRBD1 or TRBD2 (5 bases each). The CDR3 consists of 14 residues. CDR1 is SGDLS, CDR2 YYNGEE, per germline. The germline V and J ends were trimmed by 1 base and 7 bases, with 12 bases remaining between them. Written as DNA, the CDR3 is TGTGCCAGCAGCGTAATGGGGGAGTTAAATGAGCAGTTCTTC. As protein: CASSVMGELNEQFF.

The chain links TRBV6-9 to TRBJ1-2, with a tentative D call TRBD1 (6 bases). The germline V gene encodes CDR1 MNHGY and CDR2 SVAAGI. The V end lost 6 bases, the J end lost 8 bases, and 16 bases lay between the germline ends. CDR3 length equals 13 residues. In nucleotides, the CDR3 is TGTGCCAGCAGCCTCGGACAGTCCTACGGCTACACCTTC. Its translation: CASSLGQSYGYTF.

This clone was recorded a few times. This chain joins TRBV5-5 and TRBJ2-7, with 9 bases matching TRBD1. V lost 4 bases to trimming and J lost 3 bases; unmatched junction nucleotides: 8. This CDR3 region has 15 residues. CDR1 and CDR2 from the germline V gene are SGHKS and YYEKEE (reference sequence). CDR3 DNA: TGTGCCAGCAGCCTCACAGGGGGCGCCGGCTACGAGCAGTACTTC. Its protein product is CASSLTGGAGYEQYF.

CDR3: CASTTGAGQPQHF. The CDR3 DNA is TGTGCCAGTACGACAGGGGCTGGTCAGCCCCAGCATTTT. The rearrangement uses TRBV19 and TRBJ1-5, with 8 nucleotides matching TRBD1. J gave up 6 bases and V 7 bases, and 5 bases lay outside the gene matches. CDR1 and CDR2 (germline): LNHDA, SQIVND (reference sequence). The CDR3 sequence is 13 residues long.

V usage is TRBV9 and J usage is TRBJ2-1; D is ambiguous. CDR1 is SGDLS and CDR2 is YYNGEE in the germline V gene. The CDR3 loop spans 15 amino acids. V was cut by 3 bases and J by 4 bases, with 14 bases left in between. The CDR3 DNA reads as TGTGCCAGCAGCGCAAATAAGGTGGTATACAATGAGCAGTTCTTC. This encodes CASSANKVVYNEQFF.

The chain combines TRBV4-1 with TRBJ1-5; TRBD1 aligns across 7 bases. With 1 base clipped from V and 6 bases from J, the junction kept 9 bases outside the gene matches. Germline CDR1 is MGHRA and CDR2 is YSYEKL. This CDR3 comprises 16 residues. The CDR3 here is CASSQARSTGPQPQHF. In DNA, the CDR3 is TGCGCCAGCAGCCAAGCTCGGTCGACAGGGCCTCAGCCCCAGCATTTT.

The chain joins TRBV7-3 to TRBJ2-5, with D maybe TRBD2 (6 bases). Per germline, CDR1 SGHTA and CDR2 FQGTGA. The CDR3 consists of 14 residues. V was cut by 1 base and J by 4 bases, with 10 bases left in between. For the CDR3, the DNA is TGTGCCAGCAGCTTAAGTGGGGGGAGAGAGACCCAGTACTTC. Encoded protein: CASSLSGGRETQYF.

The chain carries TRBV11-3 and TRBJ2-1; D gene unclear. The V gene's germline CDR1 is SGHNT and CDR2 YENEEA. The CDR3 is 14 residues long. Trimming removed 2 bases from V and 2 bases from J, with 7 bases in between. CDR3 DNA: TGTGCCAGCAGCTTAAGGCACCCCTACAATGAGCAGTTCTTC. Its translation: CASSLRHPYNEQFF.

The rearrangement links TRBV5-6 to TRBJ1-1; a weak D match, TRBD1 (5 bases). V gave up 0 bases and J gave up 5 bases, with 14 bases separating them. CDR1 and CDR2 (germline): SGHDT, YYEEEE. The CDR3 length is 15 residues. The CDR3 sequence is CASSLGPGGITEAFF. DNA of the CDR3: TGTGCCAGCAGCTTGGGCCCCGGGGGTATAACTGAAGCTTTCTTT.

This clone was counted only a few times. This sequence joins TRBV6-5 and TRBJ2-3; D unresolved. This CDR3 has 15 amino acids. The V and J ends lost 2 bases and 2 bases respectively, with 11 bases between them. Germline-derived CDR1 and CDR2 are MNHEY and SVGAGI. The CDR3 bases are TGTGCCAGCAGTTACGGGCAACCCGACACAGATACGCAGTATTTT. This encodes CASSYGQPDTDTQYF.

The chain carries TRBV5-6 and TRBJ2-7; D is ambiguous. In germline, CDR1 is SGHDT, CDR2 YYEEEE. Between the trimmed V and J ends, which lost 0 bases and 6 bases, there was a span of 10 bases. This CDR3 has 13 residues. CDR3 loop: CASSLGVNCEQYF. In DNA, the CDR3 is TGTGCCAGCAGCTTGGGCGTAAACTGCGAGCAGTACTTC. The full variable domain, its missing parts supplied by reference TRBV5-6 and TRBJ2-7, is DAGVTQSPTHLIKTRGQQVTLRCSPKSGHDTVSWYQQALGQGPQFIFQYYEEEERQRGNFPDRFSGHQFPNYSSELNVNALLLGDSALYLCASSLGVNCEQYFGPGTRLTVT.

The chain links TRBV6-6 to TRBJ2-2, with D uncertain. The germline V gene encodes CDR1 MNHNY and CDR2 SVGAGI (reference sequence). This CDR3 is built from 15 residues. Trimming stripped 0 bases from V and 5 bases from J, with 10 bases between. CDR3 in amino acids: CASSYSAEITGELFF. In nucleotides, the CDR3 is TGTGCCAGCAGTTACTCGGCAGAGATTACCGGGGAGCTGTTTTTT.

J is TRBJ2-7 and V is TRBV27, with D uncertain. Germline V gene sequence: CDR1 MNHEY, CDR2 SMNVEV (reference sequence). The V and J ends lost 3 bases and 5 bases respectively, with 8 bases between them. There are 12 residues in the CDR3. The CDR3, as DNA: TGTGCCAGCAGTTTGGGTCCAAACGAGCAGTACTTC. It yields the protein CASSLGPNEQYF.

The V gene is TRBV27, the J gene TRBJ1-6; 8 bases line up with TRBD1. There are 14 residues in the CDR3. Trimming at V came to 6 bases and at J to 6 bases, leaving 4 bases not matched to a gene. CDR1 is MNHEY, CDR2 SMNVEV, per germline (reference sequence). The CDR3 spells CASSRTGGNSPLHF. As DNA, the CDR3 is TGTGCCAGCAGCCGAACAGGGGGTAATTCACCCCTCCACTTT.

The chain couples TRBV11-2 to TRBJ1-2; possible D gene TRBD1, 6 bases. V was pared by 2 bases and J by 4 bases, with 14 bases between. CDR3 size: 15 residues. The germline V gene has CDR1 SGHAT and CDR2 FQNNGV. The CDR3 coding sequence is TGTGCCAGCAGCTTAAAGGGGGTCCGAATCTATGGCTACACCTTC. As protein: CASSLKGVRIYGYTF.

The rearrangement joins TRBV6-1 to TRBJ1-1; TRBD1 aligns across 8 bases. The J segment lost 6 bases and the V segment lost 1 base, leaving 10 bases of the junction unmatched. The CDR3 contains 16 residues. The V gene's germline CDR1 is MNHNS and CDR2 SASEGT. The CDR3 nucleotides are TGTGCCAGCAGTGAAGATTTTTGGGACAGGTATTCTGAAGCTTTCTTT. Its translation is CASSEDFWDRYSEAFF.

V usage is TRBV7-6 and J usage is TRBJ1-4; D uncertain. This CDR3 has 12 amino acids. From germline, CDR1 is SGHVS and CDR2 FNYEAQ. V lost 1 base, J lost 8 bases, and 5 bases lay in between. Written as DNA, the CDR3 is TGTGCCAGCAGCTTAGGACGGGAAAAACTGTTTTTT. Its protein product is CASSLGREKLFF.

The chain links TRBV6-4 to TRBJ2-1, with TRBD2 identical over 14 bases. CDR1 is MRHNA, CDR2 SNTAGT, per germline. The CDR3 runs 15 residues. The V and J ends lost 6 bases and 8 bases, in that order; junction bases with no gene match: 6. CDR3 loop: CASSLGLAGGYEQFF. CDR3 nucleotide sequence: TGTGCCAGCAGCCTAGGACTAGCGGGGGGCTATGAGCAGTTCTTC.

The chain links TRBV27 to TRBJ1-1; 7 bases are a match to TRBD1. This CDR3 spans 15 amino acids. CDR1 MNHEY and CDR2 SMNVEV come from the germline V gene (reference sequence). The junction had 5 bases not matched to a gene; V was cut back by 4 bases and J by 0 bases. CDR3 DNA: TGTGCCAGCAGTTCTATGACAGGGATGAACACTGAAGCTTTCTTT. Its protein product is CASSSMTGMNTEAFF.

The table lists this clone with a count of one. The chain joins TRBV5-1 to TRBJ2-5; a possible D gene is TRBD2 (6 bases). Germline-derived CDR1 and CDR2 are SGHRS and YFSETQ. The CDR3 is 16 residues long. V was pared by 5 bases and J by 0 bases, with 17 bases between. CDR3 nucleotides: TGCGCCAGCAGTCCTAGGGGCGGGGTATACCAAGAGACCCAGTACTTC. It yields the protein CASSPRGGVYQETQYF.

The chain uses TRBV4-1 and TRBJ1-4; D not resolved. Germline V gives CDR1 MGHRA, CDR2 YSYEKL. This CDR3 comprises 15 residues. Trimming shortened V by 0 bases and J by 7 bases, and 12 bases separated the two germline ends. The chain's CDR3 is CASSQEHLGSEKLFF. The DNA for the CDR3 is TGCGCCAGCAGCCAAGAACACTTGGGGAGTGAAAAACTGTTTTTT.

The gene calls are TRBV9 and TRBJ2-5; TRBD2 matches at 11 bases. V shed 3 bases and J 7 bases; nucleotides not matched to a gene: 17. The length of the CDR3 is 18 residues. Germline V CDR1 and CDR2: SGDLS, YYNGEE. The CDR3 DNA reads TGTGCCAGCAGCGGAGGCCCCTCCTTAGCGGGGGGGGCCTGGACCCAGTACTTC. This encodes CASSGGPSLAGGAWTQYF.

The rearrangement links TRBV27 to TRBJ2-7, with 8 nucleotides matching TRBD1. The CDR3 spans 17 residues. V shed 5 bases and J 4 bases; nucleotides not matched to a gene: 16. Germline CDR1 and CDR2: MNHEY and SMNVEV (reference sequence). This chain's CDR3 is CASSQNWNRGDGYEQYF. The CDR3 bases are TGTGCCAGCAGTCAAAACTGGAACAGGGGGGATGGTTACGAGCAGTACTTC.

The chain couples TRBV11-2 to TRBJ1-2; 10 bases match TRBD1. The CDR3 runs to 16 residues. The germline V gene has CDR1 SGHAT and CDR2 FQNNGV. V trimming: 5 bases; J trimming: 4 bases; junction bases outside the gene matches: 10. Here the CDR3 reads CASSTPDRGPSYGYTF. The CDR3 DNA reads TGTGCCAGCAGCACCCCAGACAGGGGGCCAAGCTATGGCTACACCTTC. Based on the CDR3 plus reference TRBV11-2 and TRBJ1-2, the full variable domain is EAGVAQSPRYKIIEKRQSVAFWCNPISGHATLYWYQQILGQGPKLLIQFQNNGVVDDSQLPKDRFSAERLKGVDSTLKIQPAKLEDSAVYLCASSTPDRGPSYGYTFGSGTRLTVV.